Presented here are 29 T cell receptor beta chains from one specimen sequenced in a study of blood T cell repertoires in COVID-19 (TCRdb year 2020). The library was made by the immunoSEQ multiplex PCR assay. In its TCRdb copy, this immuneACCESS table keeps in-frame sequences only and misses some clones. Where compared with another copy, unresolved V genes explain less than half of these, and the others have no known cause. This sample has about 280,000 clones in its table, and around nine tenths of those were observed once. Roughly 6.2% of the sample belongs to the ten largest clones. Sequenced material: PBMCs or T cells enriched from blood (not recorded which). These receptors all stem from a woman in her thirties or forties who had recovered from COVID-19.

J is TRBJ1-1 and V is TRBV10-3; the D is unclear. V dropped 9 bases and J dropped 6 bases, with 11 bases sitting between them. CDR3 size: 11 residues. Germline values: CDR1 ENHRY, CDR2 SYGVKD. CDR3 in amino acids: CAIGEGAEAFF. The DNA of the CDR3 is TGTGCCATTGGTGAGGGAGCTGAAGCTTTCTTT.

The genes are TRBV13 and TRBJ2-1; 12 bases fit TRBD2. Per germline, CDR1 PRHDT and CDR2 FYEKMQ (reference sequence). The CDR3 consists of 19 residues. Losses at the gene ends were 4 bases for V and 4 bases for J; bases not matched to a gene: 14. CDR3 bases: TGTGCCAGCAGCTCACCCAGGACTAGCGGGACTCGTGTTTACAATGAGCAGTTCTTC. The encoded protein is CASSSPRTSGTRVYNEQFF.

The chain links TRBV30 to TRBJ1-5; 7 nucleotides align to TRBD1. With 0 bases clipped from V and 3 bases from J, the junction kept 8 bases outside the gene matches. The CDR3 length is 16 residues. Germline values: CDR1 GTSNPN, CDR2 SVGIG (reference sequence). In DNA form, the CDR3 reads TGTGCCTGGAGTGTTCGTCAGACAGGGAACAATCAGCCCCAGCATTTT. The encoded protein is CAWSVRQTGNNQPQHF.

This clone has a handful of counts. This chain links TRBV19 with TRBJ2-1; D is uncertain. The CDR3 consists of 12 residues. CDR1 LNHDA and CDR2 SQIVND come from the germline V gene (reference sequence). Trimming left V 5 bases short and J 7 bases short, with 9 bases between. CDR3 region: CASSFQENEQFF. Written as DNA, the CDR3 is TGTGCCAGTAGTTTCCAGGAAAATGAGCAGTTCTTC.

This clone was counted a single time. The chain links TRBV4-1 to TRBJ1-1, with D tentatively TRBD1 (5 bases). This CDR3 contains 16 residues. The germline CDR1 and CDR2 sequences are MGHRA and YSYEKL. The germline V and J ends were trimmed by 0 bases and 2 bases, with 13 bases remaining between them. The CDR3 DNA is TGCGCCAGCAGCCAAGATCGGGGGGGAAGTAACACTGAAGCTTTCTTT. Translation gives CASSQDRGGSNTEAFF.

The rearrangement joins TRBV19 to TRBJ2-6; a weak D match, TRBD1 (7 bases). The V and J ends lost 4 bases and 0 bases respectively, with 13 bases between them. Germline loops: CDR1 LNHDA, CDR2 SQIVND (reference sequence). This CDR3 is 17 amino acids long. The CDR3 spells CASSRTGGYSGANVLTF. CDR3 nucleotides: TGTGCCAGTAGTAGGACAGGAGGGTACTCTGGGGCCAACGTCCTGACTTTC.

This chain uses TRBV28 with TRBJ2-4; 7 positions agree with TRBD2. CDR1 and CDR2 from the germline V gene are MDHEN and SYDVKM. V lost 3 bases to trimming and J lost 0 bases; unmatched junction nucleotides: 8. This CDR3 is 17 amino acids long. The CDR3 coding sequence is TGTGCCAGCAGTTTCATCGGGGCGGGGGAAGCCAAAAACATTCAGTACTTC. Protein sequence: CASSFIGAGEAKNIQYF. The full variable domain, with the rest looked up from reference TRBV28 and TRBJ2-4, is DVKVTQSSRYLVKRTGEKVFLECVQDMDHENMFWYRQDPGLGLRLIYFSYDVKMKEKGDIPEGYSVSREKKERFSLILESASTNQTSMYLCASSFIGAGEAKNIQYFGAGTRLSVL.

V gene TRBV18 combines with J gene TRBJ1-2; possibly TRBD1 for D (5 bases). Trimming shortened V by 4 bases and J by 3 bases, and 12 bases separated the two germline ends. CDR1 and CDR2 (germline): KGHSH, LQKENI. There are 14 residues in the CDR3. In DNA, the CDR3 is TGTGCCAGCTCACTGATGAAAGGGGACTATGGCTACACCTTC. This sequence encodes CASSLMKGDYGYTF.

The chain is built from TRBV6-5 and TRBJ1-5; the match to TRBD1 covers 7 bases. Germline V gene sequence: CDR1 MNHEY, CDR2 SVGAGI. J lost 7 bases, V lost 5 bases, and 5 bases had no gene match. There are 13 residues in the CDR3. For the CDR3, the DNA is TGTGCCAGCAGTCGACAGGGAGTCCAGCCCCAGCATTTT. Translated, it gives CASSRQGVQPQHF.

V gene TRBV7-9 combines with J gene TRBJ1-2, with TRBD1 matching over 10 bases. Germline-derived CDR1 and CDR2 are SEHNR and FQNEAQ (reference sequence). V shed 7 bases and J 5 bases; nucleotides not matched to a gene: 7. The CDR3 is made up of 14 amino acids. The CDR3 coding sequence is TGTGCCAGCAACCGACAGGGGGCCAGGTATGGCTACACCTTC. Translated: CASNRQGARYGYTF. Filled out from reference TRBV7-9 and TRBJ1-2, the complete variable domain reads DTGVSQNPRHKITKRGQNVTFRCDPISEHNRLYWYRQTLGQGPEFLTYFQNEAQLEKSRLLSDRFSAERPKGSFSTLEIQRTEQGDSAMYLCASNRQGARYGYTFGSGTRLTVV.

The chain couples TRBV29-1 to TRBJ1-5, with 7 bases that match TRBD1. This CDR3 region has 14 residues. Trimming took 3 bases from V and 4 from J; bases not matched to a gene: 6. The V gene's germline CDR1 is SQVTM and CDR2 ANQGSEA. CDR3: CSVDSGQPNQPQHF. The CDR3 DNA reads TGCAGCGTTGACTCGGGACAGCCGAATCAGCCCCAGCATTTT.

This chain uses TRBV28 with TRBJ1-6, with D perhaps matching TRBD1 (5 bases). The ends were cut back, 5 bases at V and 7 bases at J, with 15 bases in the middle. Germline values: CDR1 MDHEN, CDR2 SYDVKM. CDR3 size: 15 residues. CDR3 in amino acids: CASSTDGGKNSPLHF. The CDR3 DNA sequence: TGTGCCAGCAGTACCGACGGGGGGAAAAATTCACCCCTCCACTTT.

The gene calls are TRBV3-1 (or the pseudogene TRBV3-2) and TRBJ1-2; a weak D match, TRBD1 (5 bases). V was clipped by 4 bases and J by 4 bases, with 16 bases between them. CDR1 and CDR2 (germline): LGHDT, YNNKEL (reference sequence). The CDR3 sequence is 15 residues long. CDR3 region: CASSRVGGDLYGYTF. The CDR3 DNA reads TGTGCCAGCAGCCGCGTTGGCGGGGACCTCTATGGCTACACCTTC.

The chain links TRBV28 to TRBJ2-1; TRBD1 is a possible D gene (6 bases). The length of the CDR3 is 14 residues. V was cut by 5 bases and J by 4 bases, with 12 bases left in between. From germline, CDR1 is MDHEN and CDR2 SYDVKM. CDR3 residues: CASSRDMWYNEQFF. CDR3 DNA: TGTGCCAGCAGTCGGGACATGTGGTACAATGAGCAGTTCTTC.

For this clone: In the same sample, other DNA sequences code for this CDR3. The J gene is TRBJ2-7, the V gene TRBV13; D remains unclear. Trimming cost V 0 bases and J 3 bases, with 3 bases left between them. This CDR3 is built from 12 residues. Germline CDR1 PRHDT, CDR2 FYEKMQ (reference sequence). CDR3 coding DNA: TGTGCCAGCAGCTTAGGCTACTACGAGCAGTACTTC. Translated: CASSLGYYEQYF. Variable domain in full (rest from reference TRBV13 and TRBJ2-7): AAGVIQSPRHLIKEKRETATLKCYPIPRHDTVYWYQQGPGQDPQFLISFYEKMQSDKGSIPDRFSAQQFSDYHSELNMSSLELGDSALYFCASSLGYYEQYFGPGTRLTVT.

The chain couples TRBV5-1 to TRBJ1-1; TRBD1 is a possible D gene (5 bases). Germline V gene sequence: CDR1 SGHRS, CDR2 YFSETQ. V lost 0 bases to trimming and J lost 0 bases, with 18 bases between them. This CDR3 is 18 amino acids long. CDR3 DNA sequence: TGCGCCAGCAGCTTGGCCTCCGGGCAGGGATTCATGAACACTGAAGCTTTCTTT. Its translation: CASSLASGQGFMNTEAFF.

This clone was seen a few times. The chain links TRBV7-9 to TRBJ1-1; perhaps TRBD1 as D (6 bases). There are 12 residues in the CDR3. The germline V gene has CDR1 SEHNR and CDR2 FQNEAQ (reference sequence). The V and J ends lost 5 bases and 6 bases respectively, with 10 bases between them. CDR3 nucleotide sequence: TGTGCCAGCAGCGCCCAGGGGCCTGAAGCTTTCTTT. This translates into CASSAQGPEAFF.

This clone has more than one count but fewer than ten. V gene TRBV18 combines with J gene TRBJ2-2, with D maybe TRBD1 (5 bases). There are 15 residues in the CDR3. The germline V gene has CDR1 KGHSH and CDR2 LQKENI. V lost 5 bases and J lost 0, with 10 bases in between. The CDR3 region is CASSSDSSNTGELFF. CDR3 bases: TGTGCCAGCTCATCTGACAGTTCGAACACCGGGGAGCTGTTTTTT.

The chain has TRBV5-1 and TRBJ2-7; weak D call: TRBD2 (6 bases). The CDR3 spans 14 residues. CDR1 is SGHRS and CDR2 is YFSETQ in the germline V gene. Trimming took off 2 bases at V and 3 bases at J, with 12 bases between the two ends. CDR3 in amino acids: CASSFEDGSYEQYF. The CDR3, as DNA: TGCGCCAGCAGCTTCGAGGACGGGAGCTACGAGCAGTACTTC.

The chain recombines TRBV2 with TRBJ2-1; D is possibly TRBD1 (5 bases). The CDR3 extends over 13 amino acids. Germline values: CDR1 SNHLY, CDR2 FYNNEI. V lost 6 bases and J 6 bases, leaving 12 bases between the germline ends. The CDR3 reads CASSLGVSNEQFF. DNA for the CDR3: TGTGCCAGCAGCCTAGGGGTTAGCAATGAGCAGTTCTTC.

The rearrangement links TRBV13 to TRBJ2-7; D gene uncertain. The CDR3 consists of 15 residues. Germline CDR1 and CDR2: PRHDT and FYEKMQ (reference sequence). With 0 bases removed from V and 4 bases from J, the gap between germline ends came to 13 bases. Written as DNA, the CDR3 is TGTGCCAGCAGCTTAGGCACGACTCACAAATACGAGCAGTACTTC. Its protein product is CASSLGTTHKYEQYF. The variable domain in full, completed from reference TRBV13 and TRBJ2-7, reads AAGVIQSPRHLIKEKRETATLKCYPIPRHDTVYWYQQGPGQDPQFLISFYEKMQSDKGSIPDRFSAQQFSDYHSELNMSSLELGDSALYFCASSLGTTHKYEQYFGPGTRLTVT.

This clone appeared a single time. The chain employs TRBV28 and TRBJ2-7; 8 positions agree with TRBD2. With V trimmed by 5 bases and J by 9 bases, 15 bases remained unmatched. The CDR3 is made up of 15 amino acids. Germline assignment: CDR1 MDHEN and CDR2 SYDVKM. CDR3 coding DNA: TGTGCCAGCAGTCCCCAAGCGGGGGAGCCCTCTGGGCAGTACTTC. It yields the protein CASSPQAGEPSGQYF.

This clone came up a few times. J is TRBJ2-7 and V is TRBV2; D gene unclear. The CDR3 has 14 amino acids. Germline CDR1 reads SNHLY; CDR2 reads FYNNEI. The V and J ends lost 2 bases and 1 base respectively, with 9 bases between them. The DNA of the CDR3 is TGTGCCAGCAGTGAATATGCCACTTCCTACGAGCAGTACTTC. Its translation is CASSEYATSYEQYF.

The rearrangement uses TRBV30 and TRBJ2-5; TRBD2 aligns across 7 bases. After removal of 7 bases from V and 4 bases from J, the junction contained 9 bases not matched to a gene. Germline V CDR1 and CDR2: GTSNPN, SVGIG (reference sequence). This CDR3 region has 13 residues. The CDR3 DNA sequence: TGTGCCTTCCTTGCGGGAGTAGGAGAGACCCAGTACTTC. It is translated as CAFLAGVGETQYF. The variable domain in full, with the rest retrieved from reference TRBV30 and TRBJ2-5, is SQTIHQWPATLVQPVGSPLSLECTVEGTSNPNLYWYRQAAGRGLQLLFYSVGIGQISSEVPQNLSASRPQDRQFILSSKKLLLSDSGFYLCAFLAGVGETQYFGPGTRLLVL.

V usage is TRBV5-1 and J usage is TRBJ2-1, with D possibly matching TRBD2 (7 bases). With 0 bases removed from V and 4 bases from J, the gap between germline ends came to 11 bases. Germline values: CDR1 SGHRS, CDR2 YFSETQ. There are 15 residues in the CDR3. CDR3 sequence reads: CASSLGGGGYNEQFF. DNA for the CDR3: TGCGCCAGCAGCTTGGGAGGGGGAGGGTACAATGAGCAGTTCTTC.

The J gene is TRBJ1-1, the V gene TRBV7-3; D possibly corresponds to TRBD1 (6 bases). Trimming took 5 bases from V and 5 from J, leaving 12 bases between them. The CDR3 has 13 amino acids. From germline, CDR1 is SGHTA and CDR2 FQGTGA. The CDR3 nucleotides read TGTGCCAGCAGCATTACAGGGAGAACTGAAGCTTTCTTT. Amino acid sequence: CASSITGRTEAFF.

The chain joins TRBV24-1 to TRBJ1-2; 9 bases match TRBD1. V was pared by 3 bases and J by 6 bases, with 10 bases of the junction left unmatched. There are 16 residues in the CDR3. CDR1 and CDR2 from the germline V gene are KGHDR and SFDVKD. The CDR3 protein is CATSDTSTGGQDGYTF. CDR3 sequence (DNA): TGTGCCACCAGTGATACTTCCACAGGGGGCCAGGATGGCTACACCTTC.

The chain carries TRBV28 and TRBJ1-4; TRBD1 matches at 7 bases. With V trimmed by 10 bases and J by 7 bases, 9 bases remained unmatched. CDR1 MDHEN and CDR2 SYDVKM come from the germline V gene. The CDR3 runs to 13 residues. CDR3 residues: CATKGARSEKLFF. CDR3 bases: TGTGCCACGAAGGGGGCAAGGAGTGAAAAACTGTTTTTT.

V is TRBV30 and J is TRBJ1-5; D is ambiguous. Trimming pared 1 base from V and 7 bases from J, leaving 8 bases between. Per the germline V gene, CDR1 is GTSNPN and CDR2 is SVGIG (reference sequence). The CDR3 has 12 amino acids. CDR3 sequence (DNA): TGTGCCTGGAGTGATGGAGGACAGCCCCAGCATTTT. It translates to CAWSDGGQPQHF.